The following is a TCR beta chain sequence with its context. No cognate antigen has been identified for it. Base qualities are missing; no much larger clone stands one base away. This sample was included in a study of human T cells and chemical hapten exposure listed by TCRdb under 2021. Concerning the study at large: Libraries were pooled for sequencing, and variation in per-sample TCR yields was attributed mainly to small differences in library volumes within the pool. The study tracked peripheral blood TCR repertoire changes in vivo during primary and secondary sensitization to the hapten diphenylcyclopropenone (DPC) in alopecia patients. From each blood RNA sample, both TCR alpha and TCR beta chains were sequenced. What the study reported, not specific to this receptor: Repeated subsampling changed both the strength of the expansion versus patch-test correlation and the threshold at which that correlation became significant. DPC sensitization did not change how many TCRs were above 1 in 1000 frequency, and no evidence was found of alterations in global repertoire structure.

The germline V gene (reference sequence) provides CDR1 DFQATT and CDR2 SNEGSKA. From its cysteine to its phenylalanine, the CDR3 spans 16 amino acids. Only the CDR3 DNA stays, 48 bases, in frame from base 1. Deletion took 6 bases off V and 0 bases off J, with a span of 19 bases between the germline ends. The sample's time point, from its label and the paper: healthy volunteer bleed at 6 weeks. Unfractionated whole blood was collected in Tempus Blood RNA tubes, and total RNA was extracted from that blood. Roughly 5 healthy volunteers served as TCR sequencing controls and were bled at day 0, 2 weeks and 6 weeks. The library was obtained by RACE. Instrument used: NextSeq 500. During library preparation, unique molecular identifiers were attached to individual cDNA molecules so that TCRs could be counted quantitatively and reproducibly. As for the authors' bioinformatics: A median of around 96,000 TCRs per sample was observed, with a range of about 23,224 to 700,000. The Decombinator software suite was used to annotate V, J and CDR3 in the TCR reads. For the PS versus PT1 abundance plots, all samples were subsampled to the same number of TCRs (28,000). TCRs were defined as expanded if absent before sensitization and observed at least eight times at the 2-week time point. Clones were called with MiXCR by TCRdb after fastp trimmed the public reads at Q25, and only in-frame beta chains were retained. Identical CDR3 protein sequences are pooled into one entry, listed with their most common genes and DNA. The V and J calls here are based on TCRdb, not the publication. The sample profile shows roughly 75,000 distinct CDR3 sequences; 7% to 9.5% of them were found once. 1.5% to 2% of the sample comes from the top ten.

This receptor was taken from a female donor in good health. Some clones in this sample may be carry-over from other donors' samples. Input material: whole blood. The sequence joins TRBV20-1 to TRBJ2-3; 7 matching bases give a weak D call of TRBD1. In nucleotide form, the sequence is TGCAGTGCCAGGGGGGCTGGGACCGAGAGCACAGATACGCAGTATTTT. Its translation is CSARGAGTESTDTQYF.